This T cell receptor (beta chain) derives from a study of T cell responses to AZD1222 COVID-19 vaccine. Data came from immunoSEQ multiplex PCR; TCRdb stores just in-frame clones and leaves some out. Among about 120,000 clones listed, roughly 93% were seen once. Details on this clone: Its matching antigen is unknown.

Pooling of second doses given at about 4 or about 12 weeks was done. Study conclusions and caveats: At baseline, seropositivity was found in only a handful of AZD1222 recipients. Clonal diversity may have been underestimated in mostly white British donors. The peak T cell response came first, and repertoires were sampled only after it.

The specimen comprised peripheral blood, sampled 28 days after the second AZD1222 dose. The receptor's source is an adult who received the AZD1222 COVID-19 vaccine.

DNA for the CDR3: TGTGCCAGCAGCGTAGGGCTAGCGGTCCTCTCTGGGGCCAACGTCCTGACTTTC. This codes for CASSVGLAVLSGANVLTF. The chain recombines TRBV9 with TRBJ2-6, with 7 bases fitting TRBD2. The germline V gene has CDR1 SGDLS and CDR2 YYNGEE. The CDR3 has 18 amino acids. The V gene end was trimmed by 0 bases and the J gene end by 0 bases; junction bases not matched to a gene: 6.